A selection of T cell receptor beta chains follows, all from one sample in a study of CD8+ T cells in alopecia areata. Sequencing used immunoSEQ multiplex PCR; TCRdb keeps in-frame clones, though not all of them. This table holds 200,000 or so clones, about three fifths found once. The source was CD4+ T cells sorted from blood, collected at week 0. All receptors come from a human donor with alopecia areata. Both conserved end residues are part of each CDR3. Fields, in order: D gene, J gene, clone size, V gene, CDR3 DNA, CDR3 protein. The D gene is left open where the match is weak. The size entry is marked missing in some rows and otherwise reads once, few, many or a size class.

TRBD1	TRBJ1-1	few	TRBV10-2	TGCGCCAGCAGTGAGGTGGACAGGGGGCGCGGAACTGAAGCTTTCTTT	CASSEVDRGRGTEAFF
NA	TRBJ1-1	few	TRBV29-1	TGCAGCGTTGTGGGACAAACGAACACTGAAGCTTTCTTT	CSVVGQTNTEAFF
TRBD2	TRBJ2-3	NA	TRBV7-2	TGTGCCAGCAGCTTCAGTCGGGGGGGCTTGGATACGCAGTATTTT	CASSFSRGGLDTQYF
NA	TRBJ1-3	NA	TRBV25-1	TGTGCCAGCAGTTCAACAGGGAACGCTGGAAACACCATATATTTT	CASSSTGNAGNTIYF
TRBD2	TRBJ2-4	NA	TRBV30	TGTGCCTGGAGTGTACTTAGCGGGGGGGTACGAACGTACTTC	CAWSVLSGGVRTYF
TRBD1	TRBJ1-1	few	TRBV29-1	TGCAGCGGTTACCGGGACAGGTTCCAAAGGAACACTGAAGCTTTCTTT	CSGYRDRFQRNTEAFF
NA	TRBJ2-7	NA	TRBV5-1	TGCGCCAGCAGCCGGCCAGGGGGGGACGAGCAGTACTTC	CASSRPGGDEQYF
NA	TRBJ2-1	few	TRBV29-1	TGCAGCGTTGAAAAAAGGTTAGCGGACAATGAGCAGTTCTTC	CSVEKRLADNEQFF
NA	TRBJ2-1	few	TRBV2	TGTGCCAGCAGTGAAAGGACCTACAATGAGCAGTTCTTC	CASSERTYNEQFF
NA	TRBJ2-1	few	TRBV6-1	TGCGTCGTAGGAGGGACCGTTTACAATGAGCAGTTCTTC	CVVGGTVYNEQFF
NA	TRBJ1-4	NA	TRBV30	TGTGCCTGGAGGGTAGACCTCGGAAAACTGTTTTTT	CAWRVDLGKLFF
NA	TRBJ1-5	few	TRBV18	TGTGCCAGCTCACCACAGGGGGGCAATCAGCCCCAGCATTTT	CASSPQGGNQPQHF
NA	TRBJ2-3	NA	TRBV2	TGTGCCAGCGGGGGACACGAGAGGGATACGCAGTATTTT	CASGGHERDTQYF
TRBD2	TRBJ2-5	NA	TRBV5-6	TGTGCCAGCAGCCCGGGACTAGGGAGGGAGACCCAGTACTTC	CASSPGLGRETQYF
NA	TRBJ1-1	NA	TRBV2	TGTGCCAGTTCGGGGTCCACGAACACTGAAGCTTTCTTT	CASSGSTNTEAFF
NA	TRBJ1-2	NA	TRBV29-1	TGCAGCGTTGTGCCAGCAAACTATGGCTACACCTTC	CSVVPANYGYTF
TRBD1	TRBJ2-7	NA	TRBV30	TGTGCCTGGAGTGCGACAGGGTTTGTGCAGTACTTC	CAWSATGFVQYF
TRBD1	TRBJ2-7	NA	TRBV7-8	TGTGCCAGCAGCGCGACAGGGGTACCCTACGAGCAGTACTTC	CASSATGVPYEQYF
NA	TRBJ1-5	NA	TRBV6-6	TGTGCCAGCAGTTACGACAGGAGGAAGCCCCAGCATTTT	CASSYDRRKPQHF
NA	TRBJ1-4	NA	TRBV6-6	TGTGCCAGCAGTTACTACCGCACTAATGAAAAACTGTTTTTT	CASSYYRTNEKLFF
NA	TRBJ1-2	NA	TRBV6-1	TGTGCCAGCAGGGCCGGAGGAATCTATGGCTACACCTTC	CASRAGGIYGYTF
NA	TRBJ2-7	NA	TRBV29-1	TGCAGCGTTGACTCGCCCCAGAACGAGCAGTACTTC	CSVDSPQNEQYF
TRBD2	TRBJ2-7	NA	TRBV7-2	TGTGCCAGCACCCCCCCAGCGGGGGGTGACAACGAGCAGTACTTC	CASTPPAGGDNEQYF
NA	TRBJ2-7	NA	TRBV7-9	TGTGCCAGCAGCTTAGACTCAATACAGGGTAGCGGCGTCGAGCAGTACTTC	CASSLDSIQGSGVEQYF
NA	TRBJ2-7	NA	TRBV11-2	TGTGCCAGCAGCTCGACGCTGGACACTGAGCAGTACTTC	CASSSTLDTEQYF
TRBD1	TRBJ2-1	once	TRBV10-3	TGTGCCACACGGGACAGGGATGATAGAGACAATGAGCAGTTCTTC	CATRDRDDRDNEQFF
TRBD1	TRBJ1-2	NA	TRBV9	TGTGCCAGCAGCCCCGAGGGGGCGGGGGGCTACACCTTC	CASSPEGAGGYTF
NA	TRBJ2-1	NA	TRBV18	TGTGCCAGCTCACCACCCGGGACTGGCGCGAGGCAGTTCTTC	CASSPPGTGARQFF
NA	TRBJ1-2	NA	TRBV30	TGTGCCTGGAGTGTACCTTACGGAGTAAACTATGGCTACACCTTC	CAWSVPYGVNYGYTF
NA	TRBJ2-4	NA	TRBV30	TGTGCCTGGAGTCCTCGTAGAGCGACCCCAAACATTCAGTACTTC	CAWSPRRATPNIQYF
NA	TRBJ1-5	NA	TRBV29-1	TGCAGCGTTGGATCTGGGAGCAATCAGCCCCAGCATTTT	CSVGSGSNQPQHF
NA	TRBJ2-1	once	TRBV5-1	TGCGCCAGCAGCCCGAGGAGGGGGCGTGAGCAGTTCTTC	CASSPRRGREQFF
NA	TRBJ2-4	NA	TRBV5-1	TGCGCCAGCAGCTTCAACCGACCGGGCCCCAACATTCAGTACTTC	CASSFNRPGPNIQYF
NA	TRBJ1-1	few	TRBV29-1	TGCAGCGCCTCCACCGGAGGGGCGATGACTGAAGCTTTCTTT	CSASTGGAMTEAFF
NA	TRBJ2-5	once	TRBV15	TGTGCCACCAGCAGAGGACAGTTCCAAGAGACCCAGTACTTC	CATSRGQFQETQYF
NA	TRBJ2-4	many	TRBV7-9	TGTGCCAGCAGCTTAGGGGACTTGCTAGCCAAAAACATTCAGTACTTC	CASSLGDLLAKNIQYF
TRBD1	TRBJ1-2	NA	TRBV30	TGTGCCTGGAGGCGGACAGGGAGCAACTATGGCTACACCTTC	CAWRRTGSNYGYTF
NA	TRBJ2-7	NA	TRBV10-3	TGTGCCATCAGTGACCCGGGACGCCCTCCCTACGAGCAGTACTTC	CAISDPGRPPYEQYF
TRBD2	TRBJ2-1	NA	TRBV29-1	TGCAGCGTGTCCTATAGCGGGGTCTACAATGAGCAGTTCTTC	CSVSYSGVYNEQFF
TRBD2	TRBJ2-1	NA	TRBV5-1	TGCGCCAGCAGCTTGGTCGCGGGAGGGTACAATGAGCAGTTCTTC	CASSLVAGGYNEQFF
NA	TRBJ2-5	NA	TRBV29-1	TGCAGCGTTGTAGGGACCAAAGTGTACGAGACCCAGTACTTC	CSVVGTKVYETQYF
NA	TRBJ1-2	once	TRBV30	TGTGCCTGGAGTTTAAATGGCTACACCTTC	CAWSLNGYTF
NA	TRBJ1-6	NA	TRBV6-5	TGTGCCAGCAGTGCCAGGGGACCGAGAAATTCACCCCTCCACTTT	CASSARGPRNSPLHF
NA	TRBJ2-3	NA	TRBV20-1	TGCAGTGCTAAACATGGGGATACGCAGTATTTT	CSAKHGDTQYF
TRBD1	TRBJ2-2	few	TRBV23-1	TGCGCCAGCAACCCGGGACAGAAACATGGCGGGGAGCTGTTTTTT	CASNPGQKHGGELFF
NA	TRBJ2-5	NA	TRBV25-1	TGTGCCAGCAGTGAGGACGAATCACAAGAGACCCAGTACTTC	CASSEDESQETQYF
TRBD2	TRBJ2-3	few	TRBV9	TGTGCCAGCAGCGTAGATTTGTTTGCGGGAGCTAATACGCAGTATTTT	CASSVDLFAGANTQYF
NA	TRBJ2-7	NA	TRBV5-1	TGCGCCAGCAGCTTGACGGCGAGCTCCTACGAGCAGTACTTC	CASSLTASSYEQYF
TRBD1	TRBJ1-2	NA	TRBV7-2	TGTGCCAGCAGCTTCCGGGACAGGGGCGGCTACACCTTC	CASSFRDRGGYTF
NA	TRBJ2-2	NA	TRBV5-4	TGTGCCAGCAGCTTGGAGAGGCCCACCGGGGAGCTGTTTTTT	CASSLERPTGELFF
NA	TRBJ2-1	NA	TRBV11-3	TGTGCCAGCAGTTGGTCCCACAATGAGCAGTTCTTC	CASSWSHNEQFF
NA	TRBJ1-1	NA	TRBV10-3	TGTGCCATCAGTTCCCTTATGAACACTGAAGCTTTCTTT	CAISSLMNTEAFF